This T cell receptor beta chain originates from a study of siplizumab effects on memory and regulatory T cells. There are 15 residues in the CDR3. The J segment lost 7 bases and the V segment lost 2 bases, leaving 7 bases of the junction unmatched. Germline V gene data show CDR1 as SGDLS and CDR2 as YYNGEE. The data were produced by immunoSEQ multiplex PCR, yet TCRdb's version contains in-frame clones alone and is incomplete. The table has some 100,000 clones, around 94% seen once; the top ten hold approximately 0.66%. The chain links TRBV9 to TRBJ1-4; TRBD1 matches 8 bases. The sequencing sample was made of Tregs sorted from blood. The sequence was collected from a human donor in good health. The CDR3 region is CASSVSQGTGEKLFF. CDR3 in DNA: TGTGCCAGCAGCGTGTCACAGGGGACAGGTGAAAAACTGTTTTTT.